The 32 T cell receptor beta chains listed next were all sequenced from one sample in a study of regulatory and conventional T cells in RAG deficiency. Some clones are missing from TCRdb's copy, which holds only in-frame ones; the method was immunoSEQ multiplex PCR. The repertoire includes 45,000 or so clones, 85% to 90% of them detected once, and approximately 0.51% sits in the top ten. Conventional CD4+ T cells were sorted from blood as CD25-low CD127-high cells. This sample was also put to use in a study of regulatory T cells. This second study says: The PCR used 52 TRBV and 13 TRBJ primers.

The sequenced sample was CD4+ effector T cells sorted from blood. These receptors were obtained from a human donor in good health.

This chain connects TRBV4-2 to TRBJ2-7; D is undetermined. The germline V gene encodes CDR1 LGHNA and CDR2 YNFKEQ. CDR3 length equals 11 residues. Trimming took off 5 bases at V and 3 bases at J, with 5 bases between the two ends. CDR3 residues: CASSEYYEQYF. The CDR3 nucleotides read TGTGCCAGCAGCGAATACTACGAGCAGTACTTC.

The gene calls are TRBV5-1 and TRBJ1-1; D is possibly TRBD1 (6 bases). Germline CDR1 is SGHRS and CDR2 is YFSETQ. Trimming pared 0 bases from V and 0 bases from J, leaving 9 bases between. The CDR3 has 15 residues. The CDR3 protein is CASSLDRAMNTEAFF. The CDR3 region has the DNA TGCGCCAGCAGCTTGGACAGGGCAATGAACACTGAAGCTTTCTTT.

The CDR3 protein is CASSEKKDRGNQPQHF. The CDR3 nucleotides read TGTGCCAGCAGTGAAAAAAAAGATCGGGGCAATCAGCCCCAGCATTTT. The V gene is TRBV6-1, the J gene TRBJ1-5; the D is unclear. Trimming left V 2 bases short and J 2 bases short, with 13 bases between. Germline V gene sequence: CDR1 MNHNS, CDR2 SASEGT. The CDR3 spans 16 residues.

The chain carries TRBV9 and TRBJ2-2, with 7 bases that match TRBD2. This CDR3 comprises 16 residues. Germline CDR1 SGDLS, CDR2 YYNGEE. The ends lost 6 bases at V and 8 bases at J; junction bases unmatched: 16. The CDR3 protein is CASTDRGGALGGELFF. Written as DNA, the CDR3 is TGTGCCAGCACCGACCGGGGAGGGGCCCTCGGGGGGGAGCTGTTTTTT.

This clone was seen a handful of times. V and J are TRBV19 and TRBJ1-3; D is ambiguous. CDR3 length: 14 amino acids. V was clipped by 7 bases and J by 7 bases, with 17 bases between them. CDR1 LNHDA and CDR2 SQIVND come from the germline V gene (reference sequence). As DNA, the CDR3 is TGTGCCAGTACCCCGACCGCCACGGCGAACACCATATATTTT. It codes for CASTPTATANTIYF.

The chain uses TRBV5-5 and TRBJ1-1; weak D call: TRBD1 (5 bases). The CDR3 is 13 residues long. The germline gives CDR1 SGHKS, CDR2 YYEKEE (reference sequence). Trimming shortened V by 2 bases and J by 7 bases, and 12 bases separated the two germline ends. CDR3 loop: CASSFQGGGEAFF. The DNA of the CDR3 is TGTGCCAGCAGCTTTCAAGGTGGGGGTGAAGCTTTCTTT.

V and J are TRBV5-8 and TRBJ2-7; 12 nucleotides line up with TRBD2. CDR1 is SGHTS and CDR2 is YDEGEE in the germline V gene. The J segment lost 1 base and the V segment lost 4 bases, leaving 9 bases of the junction unmatched. The CDR3 is 17 residues long. The chain's CDR3 is CASSRLAGALISYEQYF. DNA of the CDR3: TGTGCCAGCAGCCGACTAGCGGGGGCCCTTATATCCTACGAGCAGTACTTC. Full variable domain (missing parts from reference TRBV5-8 and TRBJ2-7): EAGVTQSPTHLIKTRGQQATLRCSPISGHTSVYWYQQALGLGLQFLLWYDEGEERNRGNFPPRFSGRQFPNYSSELNVNALELEDSALYLCASSRLAGALISYEQYFGPGTRLTVT.

The rearrangement uses TRBV7-3 and TRBJ2-7; 9 bases line up with TRBD2. CDR3 length: 16 residues. Germline CDR1 is SGHTA and CDR2 is FQGTGA. After removal of 0 bases from V and 7 bases from J, the junction contained 10 bases not matched to a gene. In nucleotides, the CDR3 is TGTGCCAGCAGCTTAACGTCCCGCGGGGGGGCCGGGGAGCAGTACTTC. Residues: CASSLTSRGGAGEQYF.

The chain employs TRBV21-1 and TRBJ2-7; the table's D call TRBD2 went unverified against the DNA. TRBV21-1 is classified as a pseudogene. The CDR3 spans 17 residues. In nucleotides, the CDR3 is TGTGCCAGCAGCAAAAGTGGGAGGCTAGCGGGACCCTACGAGCAGTACTTC. Translating gives CASSKSGRLAGPYEQYF.

The V gene is TRBV28, the J gene TRBJ1-6; tentatively, D is TRBD1 (5 bases). Trimming left V 2 bases short and J 10 bases short, with 12 bases between. Germline V gene lookup returns CDR1 MDHEN and CDR2 SYDVKM. The CDR3 length is 14 residues. CDR3 nucleotides: TGTGCCAGCAGTTTAGGGGCGGGGCCCTCACCCCTCCACTTT. Translation: CASSLGAGPSPLHF.

This sequence joins TRBV5-1 and TRBJ2-5; 14 nucleotides align to TRBD2. The germline V gene encodes CDR1 SGHRS and CDR2 YFSETQ. Losses at the gene ends were 4 bases for V and 5 bases for J; bases not matched to a gene: 10. The CDR3 has 17 amino acids. The CDR3 reads CASSIGLAGGTPETQYF. The CDR3 nucleotides read TGCGCCAGCAGCATTGGACTAGCGGGAGGAACACCGGAGACCCAGTACTTC. Drawing the rest from reference TRBV5-1 and TRBJ2-5, the complete variable domain is KAGVTQTPRYLIKTRGQQVTLSCSPISGHRSVSWYQQTPGQGLQFLFEYFSETQRNKGNFPGRFSGRQFSNSRSEMNVSTLELGDSALYLCASSIGLAGGTPETQYFGPGTRLLVL.

This clone appeared once. This sequence joins TRBV5-4 and TRBJ2-2; 10 bases map to TRBD2. Looked up from germline, CDR1 is SGHNT and CDR2 is YYREEE (reference sequence). With V trimmed by 4 bases and J by 2 bases, 5 bases remained unmatched. This CDR3 comprises 16 residues. CDR3 region: CASSRTSGANTGELFF. CDR3 nucleotide sequence: TGTGCCAGCAGCAGAACTAGCGGGGCCAACACCGGGGAGCTGTTTTTT.

The chain is built from TRBV7-2 and TRBJ2-7, with D possibly matching TRBD1 (6 bases). Deletions cut 3 bases from V and 6 bases from J, with 12 bases between. CDR3 size: 13 residues. The germline gives CDR1 SGHTA, CDR2 FQGNSA. CDR3 sequence reads: CASSFAGASEQYF. Written as DNA, the CDR3 is TGTGCCAGCAGCTTTGCAGGGGCTAGCGAGCAGTACTTC.

The chain couples TRBV30 to TRBJ2-1; D remains unclear. Germline CDR1 GTSNPN, CDR2 SVGIG (reference sequence). The length of the CDR3 is 14 residues. V was cut by 2 bases and J by 2 bases, with 10 bases left in between. The CDR3 DNA sequence: TGTGCCTGGAGTAGAAATAACCCCTACAATGAGCAGTTCTTC. It translates to CAWSRNNPYNEQFF.

In its sample, this clone was seen a few times. The genes are TRBV19 and TRBJ1-3; D uncertain. Per germline, CDR1 LNHDA and CDR2 SQIVND (reference sequence). The CDR3 covers 17 residues. Between the trimmed V and J ends, which lost 5 bases and 0 bases, there was a span of 17 bases. CDR3 loop: CASSSQLHGSSGNTIYF. CDR3 sequence (DNA): TGTGCCAGTAGTTCCCAACTCCACGGCAGCTCTGGAAACACCATATATTTT.

The rearrangement uses TRBV7-3 and TRBJ2-7; the D is unclear. This CDR3 has 15 amino acids. From germline, CDR1 is SGHTA and CDR2 FQGTGA. V was clipped by 4 bases and J by 0 bases, with 13 bases between them. CDR3 residues: CASSSHDTSSYEQYF. CDR3 DNA sequence: TGTGCCAGCAGCTCTCATGACACGAGCTCCTACGAGCAGTACTTC. Using reference TRBV7-3 and TRBJ2-7 for the parts outside the CDR3, the full variable domain is GAGVSQTPSNKVTEKGKYVELRCDPISGHTALYWYRQSLGQGPEFLIYFQGTGAADDSGLPNDRFFAVRPEGSVSTLKIQRTERGDSAVYLCASSSHDTSSYEQYFGPGTRLTVT.

The sample holds one count of this clone. The chain combines TRBV13 with TRBJ2-7; possible D gene TRBD2, 6 bases. V was shortened by 1 base and J by 3 bases, with 16 bases between the two germline ends. The V gene's germline CDR1 is PRHDT and CDR2 FYEKMQ (reference sequence). The CDR3 totals 16 residues. The CDR3 DNA sequence: TGTGCCAGCAGCTTAGCTAGCTCGTGGGGGGACTACGAGCAGTACTTC. This codes for CASSLASSWGDYEQYF.

This clone was detected only a few times. V gene TRBV11-3 combines with J gene TRBJ2-7, with 7 bases lining up with TRBD2. The J segment lost 3 bases and the V segment lost 2 bases, leaving 7 bases of the junction unmatched. This CDR3 is built from 15 residues. Germline V gene data show CDR1 as SGHNT and CDR2 as YENEEA. In DNA, the CDR3 is TGTGCCAGCAGCTTACAAGCGGGGCCTCTCTACGAGCAGTACTTC. It is translated as CASSLQAGPLYEQYF.

J is TRBJ2-3 and V is TRBV5-1; 7 bases are shared with TRBD2. The germline gives CDR1 SGHRS, CDR2 YFSETQ. V dropped 0 bases and J dropped 2; count of bases not matched to a gene: 6. The CDR3 has 16 residues. The CDR3 sequence: CASSLAQGGYTDTQYF. The CDR3 bases are TGCGCCAGCAGCTTGGCGCAGGGAGGGTACACAGATACGCAGTATTTT.

The rearrangement joins TRBV7-6 to TRBJ1-6; weak D call: TRBD1 (5 bases). Germline V gives CDR1 SGHVS, CDR2 FNYEAQ. CDR3 length equals 14 residues. Trimming stripped 5 bases from V and 5 bases from J, with 10 bases between. This CDR3 reads CASSRQTNNSPLHF. Here the CDR3 DNA reads TGTGCCAGCAGCCGACAGACAAATAATTCACCCCTCCACTTT.

This chain connects TRBV7-9 to TRBJ1-5, with D possibly TRBD1 on 5 matching bases. Trimming took 3 bases from V and 1 from J, leaving 7 bases between them. The CDR3 is made up of 14 amino acids. CDR1 SEHNR and CDR2 FQNEAQ come from the germline V gene (reference sequence). Here the CDR3 reads CASSFRDSNQPQHF. The DNA of the CDR3 is TGTGCCAGCAGCTTTAGGGACAGCAATCAGCCCCAGCATTTT.

The chain couples TRBV18 to TRBJ1-1; D is ambiguous. V lost 5 bases and J lost 1, with 11 bases in between. CDR1 and CDR2 (germline): KGHSH, LQKENI. This CDR3 contains 14 residues. For the CDR3, the DNA is TGTGCCAGCTCATCAACGTTTGGGAACACTGAAGCTTTCTTT. This gives the protein CASSSTFGNTEAFF.

This chain connects TRBV25-1 to TRBJ2-2; TRBD1 aligns across 9 bases. Germline assignment: CDR1 MGHDK and CDR2 SYGVNS. The J segment lost 3 bases and the V segment lost 8 bases, leaving 1 base of the junction unmatched. The CDR3 has 13 amino acids. For the CDR3, the DNA is TGTGCCAGCCGGACAGGGGACACCGGGGAGCTGTTTTTT. Translating it yields CASRTGDTGELFF.

The V and J genes are TRBV29-1 and TRBJ2-3, with unresolved D. The CDR3 length is 11 residues. Per the germline V gene, CDR1 is SQVTM and CDR2 is ANQGSEA. Trimming left V 6 bases short and J 0 bases short, with 4 bases between. The CDR3 reads CSVGSTDTQYF. In DNA form, the CDR3 reads TGCAGCGTGGGAAGCACAGATACGCAGTATTTT.

The chain combines TRBV7-3 with TRBJ2-5; D perhaps matches TRBD2 (6 bases). CDR3 size: 13 residues. The germline gives CDR1 SGHTA, CDR2 FQGTGA. Trimming took off 5 bases at V and 4 bases at J, with 11 bases between the two ends. CDR3 loop: CASSARDSETQYF. The CDR3 DNA reads as TGTGCCAGCAGCGCCCGGGACTCAGAGACCCAGTACTTC.

The chain links TRBV5-6 to TRBJ1-3, with 8 bases lining up with TRBD1. Germline trimming cut 4 bases from V and 4 bases from J; bases unmatched to any gene: 4. The CDR3 extends over 14 amino acids. CDR1 and CDR2 (germline): SGHDT, YYEEEE. The CDR3, as DNA: TGTGCCAGCAGCCTGACAGGGGCCGGAAACACCATATATTTT. Its protein product is CASSLTGAGNTIYF.

J is TRBJ2-7 and V is TRBV7-8, with D possibly matching TRBD1 (7 bases). Germline V gene sequence: CDR1 SGHVS, CDR2 FQNEAQ. CDR3 length equals 15 residues. Trimming took off 1 base at V and 0 bases at J, with 10 bases between the two ends. CDR3 in DNA: TGTGCCAGCAGCTTAGACAGGGGAGGCTCCTACGAGCAGTACTTC. It yields the protein CASSLDRGGSYEQYF.

The chain combines TRBV5-1 with TRBJ2-5; the D is unclear. Deletions cut 1 base from V and 4 bases from J, with 23 bases between. Germline CDR1 is SGHRS and CDR2 is YFSETQ. The CDR3 sequence is 18 residues long. The CDR3 is CASSLFISTRGVSETQYF. The CDR3 DNA reads as TGCGCCAGCAGCTTGTTTATTTCGACCCGCGGAGTTTCAGAGACCCAGTACTTC. The full variable domain, with the rest looked up from reference TRBV5-1 and TRBJ2-5, is KAGVTQTPRYLIKTRGQQVTLSCSPISGHRSVSWYQQTPGQGLQFLFEYFSETQRNKGNFPGRFSGRQFSNSRSEMNVSTLELGDSALYLCASSLFISTRGVSETQYFGPGTRLLVL.

The V call is TRBV6-6, the J call TRBJ2-2; D might be TRBD1 (5 bases). This CDR3 region has 14 residues. Trimming left V 6 bases short and J 6 bases short, with 14 bases between. CDR1 and CDR2 (germline): MNHNY, SVGAGI (reference sequence). The CDR3 protein is CASRPPQGAGELFF. CDR3 bases: TGTGCCAGCAGGCCCCCCCAGGGTGCCGGGGAGCTGTTTTTT.

The V gene is TRBV6-6, the J gene TRBJ2-3, with D perhaps being TRBD1 or TRBD2 (5 bases each). Trimming stripped 5 bases from V and 0 bases from J, with 12 bases between. There are 15 residues in the CDR3. Germline V gene data show CDR1 as MNHNY and CDR2 as SVGAGI (reference sequence). Here the CDR3 DNA reads TGTGCCAGCAGTGGTCAGAGGGGCAGCACAGATACGCAGTATTTT. Translating it yields CASSGQRGSTDTQYF.

The CDR3 loop reads CASRTGGAVGYTF. For the CDR3, the DNA is TGCGCCTCCAGGACAGGGGGCGCGGTTGGCTACACCTTC. The J gene is TRBJ1-2, the V gene TRBV5-1, with 11 bases that match TRBD1. After removal of 10 bases from V and 7 bases from J, the junction contained 9 bases not matched to a gene. The germline V gene encodes CDR1 SGHRS and CDR2 YFSETQ. The CDR3 is made up of 13 amino acids.

V and J are TRBV6-1 and TRBJ2-6; 8 bases line up with TRBD1. This CDR3 has 18 residues. CDR1 and CDR2 from the germline V gene are MNHNS and SASEGT. Unmatched junction bases numbered 8, after V lost 4 bases and J lost 0 bases. The chain's CDR3 is CASSVRRQGSSGANVLTF. The CDR3 DNA reads TGTGCCAGCAGTGTCCGTCGACAGGGGAGCTCTGGGGCCAACGTCCTGACTTTC.